This section outlines one T cell receptor (beta chain) sequence together with its context. These data belong to a study of blood T cell repertoires in COVID-19. Whole-study context: Samples of COVID-19 (acute and convalescent) were obtained from the United States, Italy and Spain. PBMCs, B-cell-depleted T cells, or T cells were the source of the cDNA or gDNA that made up the material.

Original processing methods: It was from reference gene primer amplification that nucleated cell counts were estimated. Clones were read by immunoSEQ multiplex PCR, and TCRdb kept only the in-frame ones, dropping some. V and J calls and clone size are those listed in that table; D and trimming were worked out from the DNA. The table records some 260,000 clones, around 90% of them present only once. CDR1 is MNHEY and CDR2 is SVGAGI in the germline V gene. The J segment lost 1 base and the V segment lost 8 bases, leaving 8 bases of the junction unmatched. The CDR3 consists of 15 residues. This chain uses TRBV6-5 with TRBJ2-3; TRBD2 aligns across 8 bases. Sequenced material: peripheral blood. This receptor was obtained from a woman aged 40 to 49 who had recovered from COVID-19. The CDR3 protein is CASHYTSGRTDTQYF. The CDR3 DNA follows: TGTGCCAGCCATTATACTAGCGGCCGCACAGATACGCAGTATTTT.